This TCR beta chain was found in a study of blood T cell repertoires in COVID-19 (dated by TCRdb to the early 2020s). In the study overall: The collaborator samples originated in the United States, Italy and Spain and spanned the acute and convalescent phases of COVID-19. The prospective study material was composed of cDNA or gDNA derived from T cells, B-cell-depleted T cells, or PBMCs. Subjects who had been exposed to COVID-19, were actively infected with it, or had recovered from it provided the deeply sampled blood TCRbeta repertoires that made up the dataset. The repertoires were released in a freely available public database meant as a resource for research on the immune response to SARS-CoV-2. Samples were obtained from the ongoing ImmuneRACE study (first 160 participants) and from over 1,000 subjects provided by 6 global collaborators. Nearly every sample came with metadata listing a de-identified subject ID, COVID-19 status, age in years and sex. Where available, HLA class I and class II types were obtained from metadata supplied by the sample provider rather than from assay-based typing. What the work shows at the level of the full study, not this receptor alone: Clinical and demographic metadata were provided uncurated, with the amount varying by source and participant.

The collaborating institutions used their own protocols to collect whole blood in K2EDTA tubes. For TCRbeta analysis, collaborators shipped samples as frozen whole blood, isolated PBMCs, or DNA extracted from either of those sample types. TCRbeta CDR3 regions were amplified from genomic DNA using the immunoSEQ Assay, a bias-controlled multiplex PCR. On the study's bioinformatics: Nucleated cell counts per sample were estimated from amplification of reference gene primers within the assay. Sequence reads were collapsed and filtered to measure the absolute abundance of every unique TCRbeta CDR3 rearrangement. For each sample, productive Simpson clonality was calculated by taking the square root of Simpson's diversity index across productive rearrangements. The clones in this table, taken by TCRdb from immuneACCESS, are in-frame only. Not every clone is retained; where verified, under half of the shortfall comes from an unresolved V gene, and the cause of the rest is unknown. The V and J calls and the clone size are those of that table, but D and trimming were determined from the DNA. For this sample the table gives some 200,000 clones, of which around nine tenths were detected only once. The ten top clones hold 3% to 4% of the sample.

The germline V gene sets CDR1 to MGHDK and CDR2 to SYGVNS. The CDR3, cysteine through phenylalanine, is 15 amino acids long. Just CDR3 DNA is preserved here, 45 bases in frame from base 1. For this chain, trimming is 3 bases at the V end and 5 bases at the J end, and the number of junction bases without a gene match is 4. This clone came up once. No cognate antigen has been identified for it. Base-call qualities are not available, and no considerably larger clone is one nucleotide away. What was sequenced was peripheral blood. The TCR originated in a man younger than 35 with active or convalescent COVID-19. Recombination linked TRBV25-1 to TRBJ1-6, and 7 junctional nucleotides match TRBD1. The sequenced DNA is TGTGCCAGCAGTGATAGGACAGGAAATAATTCACCCCTCCACTTT. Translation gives CASSDRTGNNSPLHF. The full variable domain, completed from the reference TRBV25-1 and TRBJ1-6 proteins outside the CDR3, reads EADIYQTPRYLVIGTGKKITLECSQTMGHDKMYWYQQDPGMELHLIHYSYGVNSTEKGDLSSESTVSRIRTEHFPLTLESARPSHTSQYLCASSDRTGNNSPLHFGNGTRLTVT.